This is a list of T cell receptor beta chains from one sample in a study of T cells in Graves' hyperthyroidism and ophthalmopathy. TCRdb redid the calling of the multiplex PCR reads with MiXCR, one entry per CDR3 protein. The sample lists around 600,000 distinct CDR3 sequences, over 12% occurring once. The sample taken for sequencing was blood. Receptor source: a woman aged 18-29 years with Graves' ophthalmopathy. CDR3s include the opening cysteine and the closing phenylalanine or tryptophan. The D gene is left open where the match is weak. Not every row has a clone size; where given, it reads once, few, many or a size class.

V gene	J gene	clone size	D gene	CDR3 protein	CDR3 DNA
TRBV7-3	TRBJ2-1	many	.	CASSFPGNEQFF	TGTGCCAGCAGCTTCCCAGGCAATGAGCAGTTCTTC
TRBV11-2	TRBJ2-5	many	.	CASSYRRDSPQETQYF	TGTGCCAGCAGTTACAGGAGGGACAGCCCCCAAGAGACCCAGTACTTC
TRBV28	TRBJ2-1	many	.	CASSLHNPSYNEQFF	TGTGCCAGCAGTTTACACAACCCGAGTTACAATGAGCAGTTCTTC
TRBV13	TRBJ1-2	few	.	CASSSPGYGYTF	TGTGCCAGCAGCTCCCCAGGCTATGGCTACACCTTC
TRBV6-6	TRBJ2-7	many	.	CASSYSAEVGEQYF	TGTGCCAGCAGTTACTCAGCGGAAGTAGGCGAGCAGTACTTC
TRBV7-2	TRBJ2-3	many	.	CASSLQGSSEDTQYF	TGTGCCAGCAGCTTACAGGGCTCTTCGGAAGATACGCAGTATTTT
TRBV7-9	TRBJ1-2	few	.	CASSLAGTRSYGYTF	TGTGCCAGCAGCTTAGCGGGTACAAGAAGCTATGGCTACACCTTC
TRBV30	TRBJ2-7	many	TRBD2	CAWSPIVAGFYEQYF	TGTGCCTGGAGTCCCATCGTAGCGGGATTCTACGAGCAGTACTTC
TRBV6-1	TRBJ2-7	few	.	CASIGTRSYEQYF	TGTGCCAGCATTGGTACGAGGTCCTACGAGCAGTACTTC
TRBV20-1	TRBJ2-3	many	TRBD2	CSAPLAGVEDTQYF	TGCAGTGCTCCACTAGCGGGAGTTGAAGATACGCAGTATTTT
TRBV3-1	TRBJ2-3	many	.	CASSQIAEGLDTQYF	TGTGCCAGCAGCCAAATCGCAGAGGGATTAGATACGCAGTATTTT
TRBV4-2	TRBJ2-7	many	TRBD1	CASSRTGNADEQYF	TGTGCCAGCAGCCGGACAGGGAATGCGGACGAGCAGTACTTC
TRBV11-3	TRBJ2-1	many	TRBD2	CASSFQREGLDEQFF	TGTGCCAGCAGCTTCCAGCGGGAGGGCCTCGATGAGCAGTTCTTC
TRBV7-9	TRBJ2-7	many	TRBD1	CASSGTGDYEQYF	TGTGCCAGCAGCGGGACAGGGGACTACGAGCAGTACTTC
TRBV2	TRBJ1-6	many	.	CASSEDESPLHF	TGTGCCAGCAGTGAAGACGAATCACCCCTCCACTTT
TRBV20-1	TRBJ2-7	many	TRBD1	CSAIDRDLSYEQYF	TGCAGTGCTATTGACAGGGACCTCTCCTACGAGCAGTACTTC
TRBV28	TRBJ2-7	.	.	CASSLWQGSTYEQYF	TGTGCCAGCAGTTTATGGCAGGGAAGCACCTACGAGCAGTACTTC
TRBV12-3/TRBV12-4	TRBJ2-5	many	.	CASSLVGDETQYF	TGTGCCAGCAGTTTAGTTGGGGACGAGACCCAGTACTTC
TRBV7-8	TRBJ1-1	many	.	CASSPNNWSEAFF	TGTGCCAGCAGCCCAAACAACTGGTCTGAAGCTTTCTTT
TRBV4-2	TRBJ2-1	many	.	CASSQGGGNEQFF	TGTGCCAGCAGCCAAGGGGGCGGGAATGAGCAGTTCTTC
TRBV7-9	TRBJ1-3	.	TRBD1	CASSPDRGQGTYTIYF	TGTGCCAGCAGCCCCGATAGGGGACAGGGGACGTACACCATATATTTT
TRBV7-9	TRBJ2-7	many	.	CATAGEEAYEQYF	TGTGCCACCGCCGGGGAGGAAGCCTACGAGCAGTACTTC
TRBV5-1	TRBJ2-7	many	TRBD2	CASSPPAGGSSYEQYF	TGCGCCAGCAGCCCGCCAGCGGGAGGGAGCTCCTACGAGCAGTACTTC
TRBV19	TRBJ2-3	.	.	CASSRGTQLGTDTQYF	TGTGCCAGTAGTAGAGGGACACAGCTAGGGACAGATACGCAGTATTTT
TRBV28	TRBJ2-3	many	TRBD1	CASSLPGQAFVYTQYF	TGTGCCAGCAGTTTACCCGGACAGGCTTTCGTGTATACGCAGTATTTT
TRBV30	TRBJ2-1	many	.	CAWSVLDKDDNEQFF	TGTGCCTGGAGTGTACTGGACAAGGACGACAATGAGCAGTTCTTC
TRBV5-8	TRBJ1-6	many	.	CASSLDRASYNSPLHF	TGTGCCAGCAGCTTGGACAGGGCGTCCTATAATTCACCCCTCCACTTT
TRBV20-1	TRBJ2-7	.	.	CSAPLTGPYEQYF	TGCAGTGCTCCTCTGACAGGCCCCTACGAGCAGTACTTC
TRBV7-9	TRBJ1-5	few	.	CASSDGASRRQPQHF	TGTGCCAGCAGCGACGGAGCTTCCCGCCGTCAGCCCCAGCATTTT
TRBV19	TRBJ1-6	.	.	CASSIEGENNSPLHF	TGTGCCAGTAGTATAGAAGGGGAAAATAATTCACCCCTCCACTTT
TRBV6-4	TRBJ1-2	.	.	CASSDYVGGRRGYTF	TGTGCCAGCAGTGACTACGTTGGGGGCCGTCGTGGCTACACCTTC
TRBV6-1	TRBJ2-5	many	.	CASSARTLVETQYF	TGTGCCAGCAGTGCCCGGACCCTCGTGGAGACCCAGTACTTC
TRBV9	TRBJ1-3	.	.	CASSVGGGARNTIYF	TGTGCCAGCAGCGTGGGGGGGGGGGCGAGAAACACCATATATTTT
TRBV20-1	TRBJ2-2	many	.	CSALYTTGELFF	TGCAGTGCTCTTTACACGACCGGGGAGCTGTTTTTT
TRBV6-1	TRBJ1-2	many	.	CASRPDLLHKYGYTF	TGTGCCAGCAGACCTGACCTTTTACATAAGTATGGCTACACCTTC
TRBV18	TRBJ1-3	few	.	CASSRLQGFSGNTIYF	TGTGCCAGCTCACGATTGCAGGGGTTCTCTGGAAACACCATATATTTT
TRBV29-1	TRBJ2-7	.	TRBD2	CSVEGTSGSSDYEQYF	TGCAGCGTTGAAGGGACTAGCGGGAGTTCGGACTACGAGCAGTACTTC
TRBV2	TRBJ1-2	once	.	CASSAWDPPTPYGYTF	TGTGCCAGCAGTGCTTGGGACCCCCCAACCCCGTATGGCTACACCTTC
TRBV7-9	TRBJ1-5	many	.	CASSFSGEPQHF	TGTGCCAGCAGCTTCAGCGGGGAGCCCCAGCATTTT
TRBV3-1	TRBJ2-5	many	TRBD2	CASSQVPMVAGVGETQYF	TGTGCCAGCAGCCAAGTCCCGATGGTAGCGGGAGTTGGAGAGACCCAGTACTTC
TRBV7-9	TRBJ2-5	few	.	CASSSTGLGKETQYF	TGTGCCAGCAGCTCCACGGGATTGGGTAAAGAGACCCAGTACTTC
TRBV29-1	TRBJ1-1	many	.	CSVEAFTGGGTEAFF	TGCAGCGTTGAAGCCTTCACGGGGGGGGGGACTGAAGCTTTCTTT
TRBV12-3/TRBV12-4	TRBJ2-3	many	TRBD2	CASSLTGGPDTQYF	TGTGCCAGCAGTTTAACGGGAGGGCCAGATACGCAGTATTTT
TRBV6-1	TRBJ2-1	.	TRBD2	CASTIAGDHNEQFF	TGTGCCAGCACCATAGCGGGAGACCACAATGAGCAGTTCTTC
TRBV20-1	TRBJ2-7	.	TRBD2	CSARGLAGVLSAYEQYF	TGCAGTGCTAGGGGACTAGCGGGAGTTCTATCGGCCTACGAGCAGTACTTC
TRBV4-2	TRBJ2-3	few	.	CASTGHIGTDTQYF	TGTGCCAGCACCGGACACATCGGAACAGATACGCAGTATTTT
TRBV12-5	TRBJ1-1	many	.	CASGLALAGFTEAFF	TGTGCTAGTGGTTTAGCCCTTGCGGGGTTCACTGAAGCTTTCTTT
TRBV11-3	TRBJ2-1	many	.	CASSSPPGLANNEQFF	TGTGCCAGCAGCTCACCGCCGGGACTCGCTAACAATGAGCAGTTCTTC
TRBV12-3/TRBV12-4	TRBJ1-1	many	TRBD1	CASSKGQGGWTEAFF	TGTGCCAGCAGTAAGGGACAGGGGGGGTGGACTGAAGCTTTCTTT
TRBV6-2/TRBV6-3	TRBJ2-2	.	TRBD1	CTSIMTGVDTGELFF	TGTACCAGCATTATGACAGGGGTAGACACCGGGGAGCTGTTTTTT
TRBV6-1	TRBJ1-4	many	.	CASGRGGEKLFF	TGTGCCAGCGGACGAGGGGGAGAAAAACTGTTTTTT
TRBV6-1	TRBJ2-3	.	.	CASTRLGGLPPDTQYF	TGTGCCAGCACCCGACTGGGGGGGCTGCCCCCAGATACGCAGTATTTT
TRBV20-1	TRBJ2-7	.	.	CSAGRTNTYEQYF	TGCAGTGCCGGACGTACCAATACCTACGAGCAGTACTTC
TRBV13	TRBJ1-1	many	.	CASSRTTNTEAFF	TGTGCCAGCAGCAGAACTACGAACACTGAAGCTTTCTTT